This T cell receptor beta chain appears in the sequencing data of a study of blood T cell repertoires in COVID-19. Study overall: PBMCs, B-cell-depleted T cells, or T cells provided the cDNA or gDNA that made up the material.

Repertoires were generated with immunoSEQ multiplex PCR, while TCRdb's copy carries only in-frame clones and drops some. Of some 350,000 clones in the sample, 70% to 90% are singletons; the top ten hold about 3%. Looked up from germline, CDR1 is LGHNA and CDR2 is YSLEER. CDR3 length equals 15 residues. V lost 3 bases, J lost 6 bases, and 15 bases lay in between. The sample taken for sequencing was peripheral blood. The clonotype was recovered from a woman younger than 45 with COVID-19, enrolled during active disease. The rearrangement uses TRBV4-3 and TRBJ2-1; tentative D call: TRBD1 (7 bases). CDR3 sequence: CASSQRRQGGNEQFF. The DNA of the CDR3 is TGCGCCAGCAGCCAGAGGCGGCAGGGGGGCAATGAGCAGTTCTTC.